The clone carrying this T cell receptor (beta chain) occurred a few times. Its antigen remains unidentified. This specimen belongs to a study of response to subunit inactivated influenza vaccine. Study-wide points: Each seasonal flu vaccination may recruit only limited new T cells, authors suggested.

TCRdb reprocessed the RT-PCR reads via MiXCR and lists one record per CDR3 protein. The data contain 200,000 to 300,000 distinct CDR3 sequences, approximately 12% of them singletons. The ends were cut back, 1 base at V and 7 bases at J, with 10 bases in the middle. CDR3 length: 14 amino acids. Germline V gives CDR1 KGHSH, CDR2 LQKENI. The clonotype was recovered from a man aged 45-65 years who received an inactivated influenza vaccine. The material was non-naive T cells sorted from PBMCs, obtained around 15 days before vaccination. The chain has TRBV18 and TRBJ2-2; D gene ambiguous. CDR3 amino acids: CASSPQRLGGELFF. The CDR3 DNA reads TGTGCCAGCTCACCACAGAGGCTCGGCGGGGAGCTGTTTTTT. Complete variable domain (other parts from reference TRBV18 and TRBJ2-2): NAGVMQNPRHLVRRRGQEARLRCSPMKGHSHVYWYRQLPEEGLKFMVYLQKENIIDESGMPKERFSAEFPKEGPSILRIQQVVRGDSAAYFCASSPQRLGGELFFGEGSRLTVL.